A selection of T cell receptor beta chains follows, all from one sample in a study of cytomegalovirus exposure and HLA in healthy donors. Sequencing was performed with immunoSEQ multiplex PCR; in TCRdb, only in-frame clones are kept and a portion is missing. The sample shows tens of thousands of clones, approximately 96% of them seen only once. The source material was PBMCs. These receptor sequences come from a woman aged 18-29 years in good health and CMV-seropositive. Each CDR3 is given with its conserved first and last residue. The D gene is left open where the match is weak. Clone size is stated in some rows and not others, as once, few, many or a class when expanded.

v_gene	len	d_gene	abundance	j_gene	CDR3nt	CDR3aa
TRBV29-1	15	-	-	TRBJ1-2	TGCAGCGTTGAGGTGGCGGGTGAAGTTAGGTATGGCTACACCTTC	CSVEVAGEVRYGYTF
TRBV6-1	14	TRBD1	-	TRBJ1-5	TGTGCCAGCGGCGTTCAAGGGGGCGATCAGCCCCAGCATTTT	CASGVQGGDQPQHF
TRBV6-6	16	-	once	TRBJ1-3	TGTGCCAGCAGTTTGGACGGGACTGGGGGTGGAAACACCATATATTTT	CASSLDGTGGGNTIYF
TRBV19	15	-	-	TRBJ1-5	TGTGCCAGTAGTATCGGTCCGGGGGAACACCAGCCCCAGCATTTT	CASSIGPGEHQPQHF
TRBV28	11	-	-	TRBJ2-1	TGTGCCAGCAGTCCTTCGGGGGAGCAGTTCTTC	CASSPSGEQFF
TRBV2	15	-	-	TRBJ1-2	TGTGCCAGCAGTGCCGACAGCCAGATTAACTATGGCTACACCTTC	CASSADSQINYGYTF
TRBV7-9	11	-	-	TRBJ2-5	TGTGCCAGCAGCCTAAAAGAGACCCAGTACTTC	CASSLKETQYF
TRBV10-2	16	-	once	TRBJ1-1	TGCGCCAGTTCGAGGGGGGGCCAGAATATGAACACTGAAGCTTTCTTT	CASSRGGQNMNTEAFF
TRBV16	14	-	-	TRBJ1-4	TGTGCCAGCAGCCAGGACAGATTAAATGAAAAACTGTTTTTT	CASSQDRLNEKLFF
TRBV2	13	-	-	TRBJ2-7	TGTGCCAGCAGTGATCGAGGTTCCTACGAGCAGTACTTC	CASSDRGSYEQYF
TRBV5-4	16	TRBD2	-	TRBJ2-7	TGTGCCAGCAGCTGGGGGACTAGCGGGCGCAATGGGGTGCAGTACTTC	CASSWGTSGRNGVQYF
TRBV28	14	TRBD1	-	TRBJ1-1	TGTGCCAGCACCCTCCTGGGACAGCACCTGGGAGCTTTCTTT	CASTLLGQHLGAFF
TRBV5-1	13	-	-	TRBJ2-4	TGCGCCAGCAGCTTGCTGGCACAAAACATTCAGTACTTC	CASSLLAQNIQYF
TRBV30	13	TRBD2	-	TRBJ2-7	TGTGCCTGGAGACTAGCGGGATCCTACGAGCAGTACTTC	CAWRLAGSYEQYF
TRBV7-2	15	TRBD2	-	TRBJ2-7	TGTGCCAGCAGCTTTACCGGGAGGTCCTCCTACGAGCAGTACTTC	CASSFTGRSSYEQYF
TRBV4-1	18	TRBD1	-	TRBJ2-7	TGCGCCAGCAGCCAGATGGGGCATCCGGGACAGGGCACCTACGAGCAGTACTTC	CASSQMGHPGQGTYEQYF
TRBV4-1	15	-	-	TRBJ2-5	TGCGCCAGCAGGCCGTACCAGGACAGCCCGGGGACCCAGTACTTC	CASRPYQDSPGTQYF
TRBV11-3	14	TRBD1	-	TRBJ2-7	TGTGCCAGCAGCAGCAACAGGGGTCCCTACGAGCAGTACTTC	CASSSNRGPYEQYF
TRBV27	16	TRBD1	-	TRBJ2-7	TGTGCCAGCAGGCCTGCCGCGGGGACAGGGACCTACGAGCAGTACTTC	CASRPAAGTGTYEQYF
TRBV30	17	-	-	TRBJ2-7	TGTGCCTGGACTACCAACCGGGGGACAGCCTACGCCTACGAGCAGTACTTC	CAWTTNRGTAYAYEQYF
TRBV6-1	17	-	-	TRBJ1-5	TGTGCCAGCAGTGACCCTAGTTTGGGTGAGGGCATTCAGCCCCAGCATTTT	CASSDPSLGEGIQPQHF
TRBV7-3	15	TRBD2	-	TRBJ2-1	TGTGCCAGCAGTGACGGACTAGCGGGGTACAATGAGCAGTTCTTC	CASSDGLAGYNEQFF
TRBV30	15	TRBD1	-	TRBJ2-2	TGTGCCTGGAGTGTCGGGACAGGGGTGACCGGGGAGCTGTTTTTT	CAWSVGTGVTGELFF
TRBV5-1	15	TRBD1	-	TRBJ2-5	TGCGCCAGCAGCGCGGGACAGGGGGAGCAAGAGACCCAGTACTTC	CASSAGQGEQETQYF
TRBV28	15	-	-	TRBJ2-3	TGTGCCAGCGGGCAGTGGGAGGTCGGGACAGATACGCAGTATTTT	CASGQWEVGTDTQYF
TRBV9	18	-	-	TRBJ1-1	TGTGCCAGCAGCGTAGCTCCCCAGGGAGGGGGAATGAACACTGAAGCTTTCTTT	CASSVAPQGGGMNTEAFF
TRBV2	14	TRBD1	-	TRBJ1-1	TGTGCCAGCATCAGACAGGGTGGGTCCACTGAAGCTTTCTTT	CASIRQGGSTEAFF
TRBV12-5	12	-	-	TRBJ1-5	TGTGCTAGTGCGCCGGGGGATCAGCCCCAGCATTTT	CASAPGDQPQHF
TRBV10-3	17	TRBD1	-	TRBJ2-4	TGTGCCACCCAACGAGGGACAGATTCTTTAGCCAAAAACATTCAGTACTTC	CATQRGTDSLAKNIQYF
TRBV6-6	14	TRBD1	-	TRBJ1-1	TGTGCCAGCAGTTATACAGGGGTAAACACTGAAGCTTTCTTT	CASSYTGVNTEAFF
TRBV7-9	14	TRBD2	-	TRBJ2-7	TGTGCCAGCAGCTGGACTAGCGGCAAATACGAGCAGTACTTC	CASSWTSGKYEQYF
TRBV10-1	15	TRBD2	-	TRBJ2-7	TGCGCCAGCAGCGGCCAAGGACTAGCGGGAGAAGAGCAGTACTTC	CASSGQGLAGEEQYF
TRBV30	11	-	-	TRBJ2-1	TGTGCCTGGGGAGTGGTCAATGAGCAGTTCTTC	CAWGVVNEQFF
TRBV28	13	TRBD2	-	TRBJ2-3	TGTGCCGTGGGGAGGGAGAGCACAGATACGCAGTATTTT	CAVGRESTDTQYF
TRBV2	10	-	once	TRBJ2-7	TGTGCCAGCCGAGCCTACGAGCAGTACTTC	CASRAYEQYF